This T cell receptor (beta chain) was sequenced during a study of CD8 T cells in ankylosing spondylitis. Overall study findings and caveats: Reportedly, matched ankylosing spondylitis synovial fluid was significantly enriched for disease-linked clones. Characteristic of ankylosing spondylitis blood, it appeared, was a TCR beta motif comprising about eight highly homologous variants. Clones linked to disease, bearing a CD8+ phenotype, were relatively rare in peripheral blood.

Using quantitative 5'-RACE with molecular barcodes, the authors made TCR beta libraries. TCRdb independently ran MiXCR on the 5' RACE reads; one entry per CDR3 protein. In the table there are some 140,000 distinct CDR3 sequences, roughly 8.4% of which are singletons. The CDR3 is 14 amino acids. Germline CDR1 reads MNHEY; CDR2 reads SVGAGI. The V end was cut by 2 bases, the J end by 4 bases, with 11 bases between. This clonotype was detected only a few times. Antigen: not known. Sequencing was done on a sample of synovial fluid, either unsorted or a sorted T cell fraction (not recorded which). J is TRBJ2-5 and V is TRBV6-5, with a weak D call TRBD2 (5 bases). This TCR derives from a male donor with ankylosing spondylitis. The CDR3 nucleotides read TGTGCCAGCAGTTACCCCGGGGTCGGAGAGACCCAGTACTTC. Encoded protein: CASSYPGVGETQYF.